Below, 2 T cell receptor beta chains from the same sample are listed, as sequenced in a study of shared clonotypes between healthy human individuals (dated by TCRdb to about 2020). For the CD8 naive samples, CD45RO-negative cells were positively selected for CCR7, yielding a CD45RA+CCR7+ population from which TemRA cells were excluded. The method was the immunoSEQ multiplex PCR assay. TCRdb's version of the immuneACCESS table is confined to in-frame rearrangements and falls short of the full clone set. An unresolved V gene accounts for under half of the shortfall where checked; the remainder is of unknown origin. The sample includes some 2 million clones, with approximately 95% observed a single time. The top ten clones comprise 0.95% to 1.5% of the sample. Sequencing input: naive CD8+ T cells sorted from blood. The cell subset or site label, as the study defines it: CD45RA+CCR7+. These receptors came from a man aged 18 to 30 in good health.

The V and J genes are TRBV6-1 and TRBJ2-1, with unresolved D. Germline V gene data show CDR1 as MNHNS and CDR2 as SASEGT. CDR3 length equals 13 residues. Between the trimmed V and J ends, which lost 0 bases and 4 bases, there was a span of 4 bases. The CDR3 DNA is TGTGCCAGCAGTGAAGCCGAATACAATGAGCAGTTCTTC. Translating gives CASSEAEYNEQFF.

The CDR3, as DNA: TGTGCCAGCAGTTTTTTATTTGGGTCAGGGGCATACAATGAGCAGTTCTTC. This translates into CASSFLFGSGAYNEQFF. The V and J genes are TRBV27 and TRBJ2-1, with D possibly being TRBD1 (6 bases). The CDR3 has 17 residues. V gave up 3 bases and J gave up 4 bases, with 19 bases separating them. Germline CDR1 MNHEY, CDR2 SMNVEV (reference sequence).